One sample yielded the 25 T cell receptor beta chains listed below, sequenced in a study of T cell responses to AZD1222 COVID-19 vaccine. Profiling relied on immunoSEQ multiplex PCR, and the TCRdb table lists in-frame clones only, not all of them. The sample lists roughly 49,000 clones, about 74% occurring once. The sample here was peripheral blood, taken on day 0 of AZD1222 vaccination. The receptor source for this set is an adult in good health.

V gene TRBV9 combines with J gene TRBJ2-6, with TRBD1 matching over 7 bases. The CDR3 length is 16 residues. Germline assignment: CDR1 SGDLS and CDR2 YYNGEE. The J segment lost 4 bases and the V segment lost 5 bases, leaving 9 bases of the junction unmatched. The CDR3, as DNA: TGTGCCAGCAGGGGGACAGCTCCAAACGGGGCCAACGTCCTGACTTTC. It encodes CASRGTAPNGANVLTF.

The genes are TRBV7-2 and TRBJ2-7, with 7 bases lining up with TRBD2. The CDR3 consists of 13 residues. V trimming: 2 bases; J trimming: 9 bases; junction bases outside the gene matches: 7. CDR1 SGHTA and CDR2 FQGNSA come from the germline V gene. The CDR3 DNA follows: TGTGCCAGCAGCTTAATCTCTCTAGCGGTGCAGTACTTC. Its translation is CASSLISLAVQYF.

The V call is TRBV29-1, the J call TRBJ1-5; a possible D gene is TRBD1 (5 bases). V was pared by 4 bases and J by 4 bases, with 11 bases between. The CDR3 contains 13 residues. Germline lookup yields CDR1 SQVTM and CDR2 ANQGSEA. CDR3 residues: CSVATQENQPQHF. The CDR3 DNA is TGCAGCGTTGCGACACAGGAAAATCAGCCCCAGCATTTT. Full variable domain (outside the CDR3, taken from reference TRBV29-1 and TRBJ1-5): SAVISQKPSRDICQRGTSLTIQCQVDSQVTMMFWYRQQPGQSLTLIATANQGSEATYESGFVIDKFPISRPNLTFSTLTVSNMSPEDSSIYLCSVATQENQPQHFGDGTRLSIL.

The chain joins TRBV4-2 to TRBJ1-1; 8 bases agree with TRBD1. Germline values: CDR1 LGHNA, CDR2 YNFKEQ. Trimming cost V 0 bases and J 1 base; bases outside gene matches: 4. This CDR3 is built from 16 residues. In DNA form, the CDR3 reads TGTGCCAGCAGCCAAGACGGGACAGGCCCGAACACTGAAGCTTTCTTT. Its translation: CASSQDGTGPNTEAFF.

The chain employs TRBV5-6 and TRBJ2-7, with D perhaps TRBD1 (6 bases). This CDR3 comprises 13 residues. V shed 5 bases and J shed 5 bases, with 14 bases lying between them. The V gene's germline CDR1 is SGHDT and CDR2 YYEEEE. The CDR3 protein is CASSRDRFHEQYF. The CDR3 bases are TGTGCCAGCAGTCGCGACAGGTTCCACGAGCAGTACTTC.

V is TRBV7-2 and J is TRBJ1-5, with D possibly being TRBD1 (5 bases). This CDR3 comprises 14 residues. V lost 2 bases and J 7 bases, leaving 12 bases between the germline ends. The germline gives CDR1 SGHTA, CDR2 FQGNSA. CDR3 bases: TGTGCCAGCAGCTTATTGAGGGGCGGGCAGCCCCAGCATTTT. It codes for CASSLLRGGQPQHF.

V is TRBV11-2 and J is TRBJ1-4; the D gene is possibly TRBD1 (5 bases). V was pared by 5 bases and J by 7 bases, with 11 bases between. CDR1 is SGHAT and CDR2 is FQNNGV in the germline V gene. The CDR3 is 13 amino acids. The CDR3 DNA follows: TGTGCCAGCAGCCCGAATAGGGGTGAAAAACTGTTTTTT. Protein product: CASSPNRGEKLFF.

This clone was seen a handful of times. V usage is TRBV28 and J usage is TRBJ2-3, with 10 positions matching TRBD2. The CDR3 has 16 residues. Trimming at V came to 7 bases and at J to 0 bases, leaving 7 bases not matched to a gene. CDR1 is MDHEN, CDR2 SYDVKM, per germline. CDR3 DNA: TGTGCCAGCAATCAGCGGGGGGGCCTCAGCACAGATACGCAGTATTTT. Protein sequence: CASNQRGGLSTDTQYF.

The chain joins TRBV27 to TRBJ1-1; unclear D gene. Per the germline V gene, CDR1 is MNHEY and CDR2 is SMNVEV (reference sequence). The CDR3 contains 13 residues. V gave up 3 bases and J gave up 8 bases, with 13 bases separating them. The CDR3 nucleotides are TGTGCCAGCAGTTTTGTACCTGAAACCGAAGCTTTCTTT. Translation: CASSFVPETEAFF.

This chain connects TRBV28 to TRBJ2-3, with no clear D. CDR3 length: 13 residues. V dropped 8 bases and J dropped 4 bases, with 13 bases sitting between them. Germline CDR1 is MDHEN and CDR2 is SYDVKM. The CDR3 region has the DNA TGTGCCAGCTCTCGTCGGCTCCCAGATACGCAGTATTTT. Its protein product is CASSRRLPDTQYF.

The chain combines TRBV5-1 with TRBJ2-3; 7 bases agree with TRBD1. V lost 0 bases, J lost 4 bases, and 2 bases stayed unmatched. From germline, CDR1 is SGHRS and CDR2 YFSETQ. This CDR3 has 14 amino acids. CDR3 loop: CASSLDRGADTQYF. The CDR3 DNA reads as TGCGCCAGCAGCTTGGACAGGGGAGCAGATACGCAGTATTTT. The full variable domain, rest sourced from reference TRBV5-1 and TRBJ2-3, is KAGVTQTPRYLIKTRGQQVTLSCSPISGHRSVSWYQQTPGQGLQFLFEYFSETQRNKGNFPGRFSGRQFSNSRSEMNVSTLELGDSALYLCASSLDRGADTQYFGPGTRLTVL.

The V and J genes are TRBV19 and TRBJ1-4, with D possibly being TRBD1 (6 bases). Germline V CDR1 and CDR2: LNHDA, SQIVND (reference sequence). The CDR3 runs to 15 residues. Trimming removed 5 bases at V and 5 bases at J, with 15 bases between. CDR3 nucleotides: TGTGCCAGTAGTGACGGACAGAGTCTAAATGAAAAACTGTTTTTT. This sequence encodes CASSDGQSLNEKLFF.

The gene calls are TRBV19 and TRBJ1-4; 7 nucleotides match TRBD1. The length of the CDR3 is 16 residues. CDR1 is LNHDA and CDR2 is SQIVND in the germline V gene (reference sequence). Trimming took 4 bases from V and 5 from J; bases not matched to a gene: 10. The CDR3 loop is CASSTSRQGRNEKLFF. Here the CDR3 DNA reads TGTGCCAGTAGTACCTCTCGACAGGGCCGAAATGAAAAACTGTTTTTT.

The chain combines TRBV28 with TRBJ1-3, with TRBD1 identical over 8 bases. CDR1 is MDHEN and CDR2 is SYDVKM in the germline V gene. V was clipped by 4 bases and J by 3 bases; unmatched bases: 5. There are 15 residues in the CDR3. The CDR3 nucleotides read TGTGCCAGCAGTTCAACCGGGACAGGTGGAAACACCATATATTTT. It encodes CASSSTGTGGNTIYF.

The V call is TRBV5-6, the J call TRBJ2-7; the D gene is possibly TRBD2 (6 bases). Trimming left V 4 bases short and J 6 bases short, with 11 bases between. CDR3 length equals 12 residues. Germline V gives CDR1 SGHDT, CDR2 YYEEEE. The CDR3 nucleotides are TGTGCCAGCAGCCGTCCCGGGGGCGAGCAGTACTTC. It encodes CASSRPGGEQYF. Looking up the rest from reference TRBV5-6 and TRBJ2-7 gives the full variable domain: DAGVTQSPTHLIKTRGQQVTLRCSPKSGHDTVSWYQQALGQGPQFIFQYYEEEERQRGNFPDRFSGHQFPNYSSELNVNALLLGDSALYLCASSRPGGEQYFGPGTRLTVT.

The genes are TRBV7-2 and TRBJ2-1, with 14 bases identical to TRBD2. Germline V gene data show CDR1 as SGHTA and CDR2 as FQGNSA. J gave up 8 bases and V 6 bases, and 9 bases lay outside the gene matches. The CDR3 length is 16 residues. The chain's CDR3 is CASRPGLAGDLDEQFF. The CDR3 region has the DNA TGTGCCAGCAGGCCGGGACTAGCGGGAGACTTAGATGAGCAGTTCTTC. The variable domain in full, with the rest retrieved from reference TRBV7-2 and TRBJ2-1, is GAGVSQSPSNKVTEKGKDVELRCDPISGHTALYWYRQSLGQGLEFLIYFQGNSAPDKSGLPSDRFSAERTGGSVSTLTIQRTQQEDSAVYLCASRPGLAGDLDEQFFGPGTRLTVL.

CDR3 protein: CASSYDQGAGIQYF. For the CDR3, the DNA is TGTGCCAGCAGCTACGACCAGGGGGCGGGCATTCAGTACTTC. V and J are TRBV14 and TRBJ2-4, with 8 bases aligning to TRBD1. Losses at the gene ends were 5 bases for V and 9 bases for J; bases not matched to a gene: 9. The CDR3 length is 14 residues. Germline CDR1 SGHDN, CDR2 FVKESK.

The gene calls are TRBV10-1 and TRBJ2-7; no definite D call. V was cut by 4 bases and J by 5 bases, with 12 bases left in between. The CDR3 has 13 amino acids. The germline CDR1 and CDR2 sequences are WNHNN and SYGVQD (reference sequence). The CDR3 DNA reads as TGCGCCAGCAGTGCGGGTCATTACAACGAGCAGTACTTC. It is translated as CASSAGHYNEQYF.

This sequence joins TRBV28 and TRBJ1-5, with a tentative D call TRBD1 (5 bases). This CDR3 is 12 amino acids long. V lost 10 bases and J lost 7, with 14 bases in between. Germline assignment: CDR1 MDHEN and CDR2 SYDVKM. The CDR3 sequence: CATRDPQQPQHF. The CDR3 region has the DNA TGTGCCACCCGGGACCCCCAACAGCCCCAGCATTTT.

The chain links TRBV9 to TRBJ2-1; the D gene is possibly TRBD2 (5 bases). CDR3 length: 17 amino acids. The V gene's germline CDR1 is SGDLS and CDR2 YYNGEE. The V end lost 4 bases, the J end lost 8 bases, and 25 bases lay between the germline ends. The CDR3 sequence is CASSPEDEGLLRDEQFF. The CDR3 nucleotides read TGTGCCAGCAGCCCCGAAGATGAGGGCCTACTAAGGGATGAGCAGTTCTTC.

The CDR3 loop reads CASSLSTSINEQFF. The CDR3 nucleotides are TGCGCCAGCAGCTTGAGTACTAGCATCAATGAGCAGTTCTTC. V usage is TRBV5-1 and J usage is TRBJ2-1, with D tentatively TRBD2 (6 bases). Per germline, CDR1 SGHRS and CDR2 YFSETQ. V shed 1 base and J shed 6 bases, with 11 bases lying between them. The CDR3 is made up of 14 amino acids.

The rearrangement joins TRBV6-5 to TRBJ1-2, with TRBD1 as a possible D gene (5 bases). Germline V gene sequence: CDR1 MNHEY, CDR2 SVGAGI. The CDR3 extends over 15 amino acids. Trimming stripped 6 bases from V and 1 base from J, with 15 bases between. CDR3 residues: CASRSGTEDNYGYTF. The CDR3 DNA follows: TGTGCCAGCAGGTCTGGGACCGAAGATAACTATGGCTACACCTTC.

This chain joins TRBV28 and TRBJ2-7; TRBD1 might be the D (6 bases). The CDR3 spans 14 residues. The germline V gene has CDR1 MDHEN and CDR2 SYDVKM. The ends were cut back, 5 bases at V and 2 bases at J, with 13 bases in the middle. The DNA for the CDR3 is TGTGCCAGCAGTACATACAGGGACCCCTACGAGCAGTACTTC. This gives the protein CASSTYRDPYEQYF.

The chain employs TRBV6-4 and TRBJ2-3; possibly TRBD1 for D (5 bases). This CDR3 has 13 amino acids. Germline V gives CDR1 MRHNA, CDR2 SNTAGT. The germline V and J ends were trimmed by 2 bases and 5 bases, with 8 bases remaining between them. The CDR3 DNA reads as TGTGCCAGCAGTGACAGGGGCGGAGATACGCAGTATTTT. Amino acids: CASSDRGGDTQYF.

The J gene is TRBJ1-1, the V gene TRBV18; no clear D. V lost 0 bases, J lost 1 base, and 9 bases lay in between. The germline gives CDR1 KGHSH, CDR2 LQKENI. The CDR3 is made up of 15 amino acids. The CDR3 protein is CASSPPNSPNTEAFF. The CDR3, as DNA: TGTGCCAGCTCACCACCGAACAGCCCGAACACTGAAGCTTTCTTT. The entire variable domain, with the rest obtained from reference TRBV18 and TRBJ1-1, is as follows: NAGVMQNPRHLVRRRGQEARLRCSPMKGHSHVYWYRQLPEEGLKFMVYLQKENIIDESGMPKERFSAEFPKEGPSILRIQQVVRGDSAAYFCASSPPNSPNTEAFFGQGTRLTVV.